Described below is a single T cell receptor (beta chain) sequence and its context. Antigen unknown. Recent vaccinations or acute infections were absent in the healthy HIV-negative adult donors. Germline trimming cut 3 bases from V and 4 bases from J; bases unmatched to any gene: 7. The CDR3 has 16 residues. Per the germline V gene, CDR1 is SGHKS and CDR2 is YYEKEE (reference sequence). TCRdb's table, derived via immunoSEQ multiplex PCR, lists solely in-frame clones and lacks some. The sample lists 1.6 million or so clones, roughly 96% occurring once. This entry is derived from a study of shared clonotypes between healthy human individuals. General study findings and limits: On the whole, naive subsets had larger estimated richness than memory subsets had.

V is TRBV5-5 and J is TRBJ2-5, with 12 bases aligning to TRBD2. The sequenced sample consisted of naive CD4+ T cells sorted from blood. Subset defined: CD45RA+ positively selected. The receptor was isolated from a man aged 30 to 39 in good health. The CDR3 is CASSWDRLAGVETQYF. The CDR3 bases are TGTGCCAGCAGCTGGGACAGACTAGCGGGAGTAGAGACCCAGTACTTC.